This TCR beta chain was recorded in a study of blood T cell repertoires in COVID-19. On the study more broadly: From T cells, B-cell-depleted T cells, or PBMCs came the material, which was cDNA or gDNA.

In the original workflow: Quantification of nucleated cells was approximated via reference gene primer amplification. Measured with immunoSEQ multiplex PCR; TCRdb has only the in-frame clones, and not every one. V, J and clone size are those of that table, while D and trimming were read from the DNA. Among more than 200,000 clones listed, around four fifths were seen once. The V gene end was trimmed by 1 base and the J gene end by 8 bases; junction bases not matched to a gene: 8. The CDR3 is 15 amino acids. Germline loops: CDR1 LGHDT, CDR2 YNNKEL (reference sequence). The material sequenced was peripheral blood. This TCR was recovered from a man aged 40-49 years with active or convalescent COVID-19. The rearrangement uses TRBV3-1 (or the pseudogene TRBV3-2) and TRBJ2-4; TRBD1 agrees at 7 bases. The CDR3, as DNA: TGTGCCAGCAGCCAAGCTCAACAGGGGTTGGACATTCAGTACTTC. Translating it yields CASSQAQQGLDIQYF.